This TCR beta chain originates from a study of graft-versus-host responses after intestinal transplantation. About the research overall: After anti-thymocyte globulin induction, recipients took tacrolimus and steroids for three to four years. Study-wide points: The study associated peak circulating GvH clone levels with early post-transplant HvG declines. Across patients carrying graft-donor T cell macrochimerism, allografts held high graft-versus-host to host-versus-graft clonal ratios. Recipient marrow harbored GvH clones, some of which surfaced first in ileum or blood.

Turning to this clone: Its antigen remains unidentified.

Some clones are missing from TCRdb's copy, which holds only in-frame ones; the method was immunoSEQ multiplex PCR. The sample records tens of thousands of clones, around 90% being singletons. Processing released intraepithelial and lamina propria lymphocytes from the graft tissue. Trimming took 2 bases from V and 11 from J, leaving 14 bases between them. The germline gives CDR1 SGDLS, CDR2 YYNGEE. The CDR3 runs 14 residues. The chain joins TRBV9 to TRBJ1-6; the D gene is possibly TRBD1 (5 bases). The source of this sequence is a human patient who received an intestinal transplant, so some T cells may come from the graft donor. The source was ileum tissue, collected roughly 200 days after intestinal transplant. CDR3 region: CASSVGQGAAPLHF. The CDR3 DNA follows: TGTGCCAGCAGCGTGGGGCAGGGCGCGGCACCCCTCCACTTT.